Shown below are 5 T cell receptor beta chains from a single sample sequenced in a study of regulatory T cells in long-lasting Graves disease. Libraries of TCR beta came from iRepertoire HTBI primers plus Arm-PCR of CDR3 regions. In TCRdb, the multiplex PCR reads were re-called with MiXCR into one record per CDR3 protein. The sample lists approximately 540,000 distinct CDR3 sequences, more than 10% seen once, with about 8.3% in the top ten. Time point denoted: newly diagnosed GD, antithyroid drugs for less than 3 months. Construction of the TCR library relied on RNA isolated from PBMCs. This sample also belongs to another study, concerning T cells in Graves' hyperthyroidism and ophthalmopathy.

The sequences come from peripheral blood mononuclear cells (PBMCs), collected at new diagnosis, from a patient treated with antithyroid drugs. These receptors all stem from a woman aged 25 to 45 with Graves disease.

This clonotype has at least ten counts. The rearrangement joins TRBV7-2 to TRBJ1-2; D unresolved. The V and J ends lost 5 bases and 8 bases respectively, with 15 bases between them. CDR3 length: 13 residues. In germline, CDR1 is SGHTA, CDR2 FQGNSA. For the CDR3, the DNA is TGTGCCAGCAGCCGCGGAGGGTCCGGGGGCTACACCTTC. Its translation is CASSRGGSGGYTF.

In this sample, this clonotype turned up many times. The chain uses TRBV10-3 and TRBJ1-2, with 8 nucleotides matching TRBD1. CDR1 and CDR2 (germline): ENHRY, SYGVKD. The trim removed 10 bases at V and 5 bases at J, leaving 12 bases unmatched. This CDR3 comprises 14 residues. The CDR3 reads CATKPGQVSYGYTF. The CDR3, as DNA: TGTGCCACCAAGCCGGGACAGGTTTCGTATGGCTACACCTTC.

Comments on this clonotype: One base away lies a much larger clone, so this may be a sequencing read error. The chain has TRBV4-2 and TRBJ2-7; possibly TRBD2 for D (6 bases). Germline CDR1 LGHNA, CDR2 YNFKEQ. The length of the CDR3 is 15 residues. The CDR3 coding sequence is TGTGCCAGCAGCCAAGAGTGGAGGGGCACCTACGATCAGTACTTC. Its protein product is CASSQEWRGTYDQYF.

This clonotype was recorded many times. The J gene is TRBJ2-2, the V gene TRBV2; D might be TRBD1 (5 bases). Trimming removed 6 bases at V and 4 bases at J, with 6 bases between. This CDR3 region has 12 residues. Looked up from germline, CDR1 is SNHLY and CDR2 is FYNNEI. CDR3 residues: CASRDTTGELFF. The CDR3 nucleotides read TGTGCCAGCAGGGACACCACCGGGGAGCTGTTTTTT.

This clonotype was observed at least ten times. The genes are TRBV27 and TRBJ1-2; D is undetermined. With 2 bases removed from V and 5 bases from J, the gap between germline ends came to 9 bases. The CDR3 length is 13 residues. Germline CDR1 is MNHEY and CDR2 is SMNVEV (reference sequence). CDR3 sequence: CASSLTVGYGYTF. The CDR3, as DNA: TGTGCCAGCAGTTTAACGGTGGGATATGGCTACACCTTC.